These 9 T cell receptor beta chains came from one sample sequenced in a study of cytomegalovirus exposure and HLA in healthy donors. In the PCR, 60 Vbeta and 13 Jbeta primers were used. Libraries were prepared by immunoSEQ multiplex PCR; TCRdb keeps only in-frame clonotypes and omits some of them. This table holds under 200,000 clones, 84% found once. The sequenced sample consisted of PBMCs. Source of these receptors: a man aged 30 to 39 in good health and CMV-seronegative.

CDR3 sequence reads: CASSLGLPRETQYF. In nucleotides, the CDR3 is TGCGCCAGCAGCTTGGGCCTACCGAGAGAGACCCAGTACTTC. This chain connects TRBV5-1 to TRBJ2-5; D call uncertain. From germline, CDR1 is SGHRS and CDR2 YFSETQ. The CDR3 is 14 amino acids. V gave up 0 bases and J gave up 4 bases, with 10 bases separating them.

The chain's CDR3 is CASSSQTGLSYTF. CDR3 coding DNA: TGTGCCAGCAGTTCTCAGACAGGGTTGAGCTACACCTTC. The J gene is TRBJ1-2, the V gene TRBV28; 7 bases agree with TRBD1. The germline CDR1 and CDR2 sequences are MDHEN and SYDVKM. V gave up 4 bases and J gave up 9 bases; unmatched junction bases: 8. There are 13 residues in the CDR3.

The genes are TRBV7-9 and TRBJ2-1; 14 positions agree with TRBD2. The CDR3 is 17 residues long. Germline loops: CDR1 SEHNR, CDR2 FQNEAQ (reference sequence). After removal of 6 bases from V and 1 base from J, the junction contained 5 bases not matched to a gene. DNA for the CDR3: TGTGCCAGCAGGGGGACTAGCGGGGGCCTATCCTACAATGAGCAGTTCTTC. Amino acid sequence: CASRGTSGGLSYNEQFF. Combining the CDR3 with reference TRBV7-9 and TRBJ2-1 gives the whole variable domain DTGVSQNPRHKITKRGQNVTFRCDPISEHNRLYWYRQTLGQGPEFLTYFQNEAQLEKSRLLSDRFSAERPKGSFSTLEIQRTEQGDSAMYLCASRGTSGGLSYNEQFFGPGTRLTVL.

This clone appeared a single time. The chain links TRBV2 to TRBJ2-3; TRBD1 matches 7 bases. The CDR3 is made up of 14 amino acids. The trim removed 4 bases at V and 2 bases at J, leaving 3 bases unmatched. CDR1 and CDR2 (germline): SNHLY, FYNNEI. The CDR3, as DNA: TGTGCCAGCAGTGGGGACAGCTACACAGATACGCAGTATTTT. Protein: CASSGDSYTDTQYF.

V is TRBV5-4 and J is TRBJ2-2; TRBD2 aligns across 14 bases. The germline gives CDR1 SGHNT, CDR2 YYREEE (reference sequence). With V trimmed by 4 bases and J by 7 bases, 9 bases remained unmatched. This CDR3 comprises 17 residues. The CDR3 nucleotides read TGTGCCAGCAGCAAGGGACTAGCGGGGGAATTTGTCGGGGAGCTGTTTTTT. It codes for CASSKGLAGEFVGELFF.

This clone was seen more than once but under ten times. This sequence joins TRBV11-2 and TRBJ2-7, with 7 positions matching TRBD2. Germline loops: CDR1 SGHAT, CDR2 FQNNGV. The CDR3 contains 14 residues. V lost 4 bases to trimming and J lost 5 bases; unmatched junction nucleotides: 8. The CDR3 nucleotides are TGTGCCAGCAGCTCCCCTGGGGGGGTCAACGAGCAGTACTTC. This translates into CASSSPGGVNEQYF.

The chain joins TRBV5-8 to TRBJ1-1; 10 bases align to TRBD1. The CDR3 spans 14 residues. Losses at the gene ends were 4 bases for V and 4 bases for J; bases not matched to a gene: 4. Per germline, CDR1 SGHTS and CDR2 YDEGEE. The CDR3 DNA follows: TGTGCCAGCAGCCCAGGACAGGGGGTCACTGAAGCTTTCTTT. Translated, it gives CASSPGQGVTEAFF. Variable domain in full (rest from reference TRBV5-8 and TRBJ1-1): EAGVTQSPTHLIKTRGQQATLRCSPISGHTSVYWYQQALGLGLQFLLWYDEGEERNRGNFPPRFSGRQFPNYSSELNVNALELEDSALYLCASSPGQGVTEAFFGQGTRLTVV.

In its sample, this clone was seen a few times. The V and J genes are TRBV28 and TRBJ1-1, with a possible D match to TRBD1 (6 bases). Trimming cost V 6 bases and J 0 bases, with 8 bases left between them. The CDR3 covers 13 residues. CDR1 is MDHEN, CDR2 SYDVKM, per germline. CDR3 DNA sequence: TGTGCCAGCAGATGGGGGCTGAACACTGAAGCTTTCTTT. It is translated as CASRWGLNTEAFF.

The chain has TRBV6-5 and TRBJ2-7; D possibly corresponds to TRBD2 (5 bases). Trimming left V 1 base short and J 7 bases short, with 20 bases between. The CDR3 loop spans 16 amino acids. Per the germline V gene, CDR1 is MNHEY and CDR2 is SVGAGI. DNA for the CDR3: TGTGCCAGCAGTTACTTTGGAGGCGGTCCCTCCGGGGAGCAGTACTTC. Residues: CASSYFGGGPSGEQYF.